This TCR beta chain is drawn from a study of cytomegalovirus exposure and HLA in healthy donors. Points on this clone: Its specificity is unknown.

The length of the CDR3 is 14 residues. Trimming took off 6 bases at V and 8 bases at J, with 17 bases between the two ends. Germline assignment: CDR1 MNHEY and CDR2 SMNVEV (reference sequence). Study-level points and caveats: Previous analysis showed most TCR beta V segments were productive about 87% or about 30% of the time. When analyzed later, a missense DCLRE1C variant was found to be linked to TCR beta V- and J-gene trimming.

It was with 60 Vbeta and 13 Jbeta primers that the PCR ran. Original processing notes: A later analysis tallied some 80 million unique TCR beta chains, 10 million to 12 million of them shared. Assay used: immunoSEQ multiplex PCR; TCRdb lists only in-frame clones, some missing. The V and J calls and clone size come from that table; D and trimming were worked out from the DNA. The sample includes tens of thousands of clones, approximately 64% seen only once; the top ten take 5.5% to 6%. As for the donors, each was a healthy bone marrow donor. This receptor was taken from a boy under 18 in good health and CMV-seropositive. The chain links TRBV27 to TRBJ2-1; weak D call: TRBD2 (6 bases). The material sequenced was PBMCs. The CDR3, as DNA: TGTGCCAGCAGGAGGGGAGGCCAACTGGATGAGCAGTTCTTC. Protein: CASRRGGQLDEQFF.